The text below deals with one T cell receptor beta chain. There is no known antigen for this receptor. Within one base of it there is no much larger clone, and no base qualities were kept. The CDR3 runs 14 amino acids, cysteine and phenylalanine included. Kept here is only the CDR3 DNA, which spans 42 bases and is read in frame from base 1. V was cut back by 3 bases and J by 4 bases, leaving a gap of 10 bases between them. CDR1 and CDR2 (SGHAT, FQNNGV) derive from the germline V gene. The CDR3 regions of human TCRbeta chains were analyzed by immunosequencing. From the authors' description of their analysis: TCRs in the repertoires were compared against a reference library of SARS-CoV-2-specific TCRs that had been generated with the MIRA antigen-specificity platform. Breadth was defined as the fraction of unique TCRs that were SARS-CoV-2-associated. Depth was defined as the fraction of total T cells that were SARS-CoV-2-associated. Each spike-specific TCR was assigned to its reactive spike region and to a CD4 or CD8 class using the MIRA data. Log10-transformed breadth and depth values were compared by one-way ANOVA with Sidak's multiple comparisons tests. TCRdb took this table from immuneACCESS and kept in-frame rearrangements with V and J called. Such tables lack part of the clones; where checked against another copy, unresolved V genes explain under half of the gap, and the rest is unexplained. V and J calls and clone size are as listed in that table; D and trimming were resolved from the DNA. This sample lists 90,000 to 120,000 clones; around nine tenths were detected once. Under 20% of the sample belongs to the ten largest clones.

The time point label corresponds to: baseline before first vaccination. The vaccinee samples were drawn from two UK trials, COV001 and COV002, one of which was a single-blind randomized controlled phase 2/3 trial testing AZD1222 (ChAdOx1 nCoV-19) in healthy adults. For TCRbeta chain sequencing, PBMC samples from trial participants were taken at day 0 and at day 28 after the second dose. This record belongs to a study of T cell responses to AZD1222 COVID-19 vaccine (TCRdb year 2021). For the wider study: Because spike-specific TCR depth and breadth did not differ between the two schedules, AZD1222 recipients who got a second dose at roughly 4 weeks were pooled with those who got a second dose at roughly 12 weeks. A total of around 240 trial participants underwent TCR sequencing, of whom under 220 had received two doses of AZD1222 and 26 had received two doses of the MenACWY control vaccine. Trial participants were enrolled by age into subgroups of 18-55, 56-69 and 70-plus years, and about 150, 27 and 61 TCR-sequenced participants, respectively, were included in these subgroups.

The paper as a whole reports these results and caveats: Participants were mostly white British and included more females than males, and it was suggested by the authors that clonal diversity may have been underestimated. Conclusions about previously exposed vaccinees are limited, since just five or six AZD1222 recipients were seropositive for SARS-CoV-2 at baseline. CD4 TCRs associated with the vaccine covered the entire spike protein, and the dominant responses were in regions 160-218 and 743-854. Spike-specific TCR breadth and depth rose significantly after two AZD1222 doses compared with day 0 and with MenACWY recipients. Reportedly, close to half of the unique spike-specific TCRs recognized epitopes lying outside the regions that are mutated in the B.1.351 and B.1.1.7 variants. The 56-69-year group was small, and its depth increase did not reach significance, likely because of low power. Because no day 14 peak-response samples were available, repertoires were characterized only after the peak T cell response.

The receptor's source is an adult in good health. The chain is encoded by TRBV11-2 joined to TRBJ1-5; the D region possibly corresponds to TRBD1 (6 bases align). The source was peripheral blood, collected on day 0 of AZD1222 vaccination. The encoded CDR3 is CASSFGQNNQPQHF. The base sequence is TGTGCCAGCAGCTTCGGACAGAATAATCAGCCCCAGCATTTT.